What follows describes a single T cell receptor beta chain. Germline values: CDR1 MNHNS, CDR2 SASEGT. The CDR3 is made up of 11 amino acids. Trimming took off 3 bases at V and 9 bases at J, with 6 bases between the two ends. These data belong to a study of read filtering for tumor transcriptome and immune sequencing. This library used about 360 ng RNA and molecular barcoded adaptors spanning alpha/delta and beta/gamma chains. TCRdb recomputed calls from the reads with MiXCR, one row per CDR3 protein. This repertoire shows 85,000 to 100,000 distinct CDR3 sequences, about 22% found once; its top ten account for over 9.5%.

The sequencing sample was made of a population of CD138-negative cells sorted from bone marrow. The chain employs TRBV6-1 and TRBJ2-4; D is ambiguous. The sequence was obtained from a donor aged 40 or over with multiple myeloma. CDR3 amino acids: CASSELGIQYF. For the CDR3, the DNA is TGTGCCAGCAGTGAGTTGGGCATTCAGTACTTC.